A selection of T cell receptor beta chains follows, all from one sample in a study of shared T cell receptors in the human thymus. TCRdb's table, derived via immunoSEQ multiplex PCR, lists solely in-frame clones and lacks some. The table has 500,000 to 550,000 clones, around 82% seen once. These data also formed part of another study, on human thymus T cells.

Sequences were obtained from thymocytes. The receptors stem from a boy younger than two with a congenital heart defect. Both conserved end residues are part of each CDR3. The D gene is left open where the match is weak. Not all rows give a size; the values are once, few, many and, for expanded clones, a class.

>TRBJ1-1|TRBV19|few|-
TGTGCCAGTGGAGGACCGAACACTGAAGCTTTCTTT
CASGGPNTEAFF
>TRBJ1-4|TRBV4-3|-|-
TGCGCCAGCAGCCAAGAATACAGAACTAATGAAAAACTGTTTTTT
CASSQEYRTNEKLFF
>TRBJ2-1|TRBV4-3|once|TRBD2
TGCGCCAGCAGCCCCCGTGCATCGAGCGGGACCCATCGTGGGGATGAGCAGTTCTTC
CASSPRASSGTHRGDEQFF
>TRBJ2-7|TRBV11-2|-|TRBD2
TGTGCCAGCAGCCACTTCACAGCGGGAGGGCCTTACGAGCAGTACTTC
CASSHFTAGGPYEQYF
>TRBJ2-7|TRBV4-1|-|TRBD2
TGCGCCAGCAGCCAAGACTGGATTGGGCTAGCGGAAAACTACGAGCAGTACTTC
CASSQDWIGLAENYEQYF
>TRBJ2-7|TRBV21-1|-|-
TGTGCCAGCAGCAAAGCCAACAGGGGGGACTGGGAGCAGTACTTC
CASSKANRGDWEQYF
>TRBJ2-1|TRBV20-1|-|-
TGCAGTGCTCCCGCTAGTGGTGAGCAGTTCTTC
CSAPASGEQFF
>TRBJ2-2|TRBV7-3|-|-
TGTGCCAGCAGCAGGACAGCCCCGCCCGGGGAGCTGTTTTTT
CASSRTAPPGELFF
>TRBJ2-5|TRBV19|few|TRBD2
TGTGCCAGTAGTATAGGGGCGGGAGATGGAGAGACCCAGTACTTC
CASSIGAGDGETQYF
>TRBJ1-2|TRBV11-2|once|-
TGTGCCAGCAGCTGTCTCGACTTGTCTAACTATGGCTACACCTTC
CASSCLDLSNYGYTF
>TRBJ2-7|TRBV6-5|once|-
TGTGCCAGCAGTAGTCTAGGCCACGAGCAGTACTTC
CASSSLGHEQYF
>TRBJ2-3|TRBV12-5|-|TRBD2
TGTGCTAGTGGTTTGGGTGTAGCGGGAGTGGCAGATACGCAGTATTTT
CASGLGVAGVADTQYF
>TRBJ1-5|TRBV28|-|TRBD1
TGTGCCAGCAGTGCCCCCGGGACAGGGGGCCCTAATAGCAATCAGCCCCAGCATTTT
CASSAPGTGGPNSNQPQHF
>TRBJ2-7|TRBV5-1|-|TRBD1
TGCGCCAGCAGCTTCGGGACAGGCAGGGACGAGCAGTACTTC
CASSFGTGRDEQYF
>TRBJ2-1|TRBV29-1|-|-
TGCAGCGTTGAAGATTGGAGCGGAAAGGACAATGAGCAGTTCTTC
CSVEDWSGKDNEQFF
>TRBJ2-7|TRBV5-4|-|TRBD2
TGTGCCAGCAGCATCTCACTAGCGGGCTACGAGCAGTACTTC
CASSISLAGYEQYF
>TRBJ2-7|TRBV28|-|-
TGTGCCAGCAGTTTATTTTGTGGCCCTGCCAAGTACTTC
CASSLFCGPAKYF
>TRBJ1-1|TRBV11-3|-|-
TGTGCCAGCAGCTTACTTCCGTGGAACACTGAAGCTTTCTTT
CASSLLPWNTEAFF
>TRBJ1-1|TRBV4-1|-|-
TGCGCCAGCAGCCTCGGCGGAGGGACTGAAGCTTTCTTT
CASSLGGGTEAFF
>TRBJ2-2|TRBV9|-|-
TGTGCCAGCAGCGTATCTTTATTCGGGGAGCTGTTTTTT
CASSVSLFGELFF
>TRBJ1-5|TRBV19|-|TRBD1
TGTGCCAGTATCGGGGGACAGGGGGCTGATCAGCCCCAGCATTTT
CASIGGQGADQPQHF
>TRBJ2-7|TRBV11-2|-|-
TGTGCCAGCAGCCTACAGGGAAGGGACTACGAGCAGTACTTC
CASSLQGRDYEQYF
>TRBJ2-3|TRBV19|few|-
TGTGCCAGTAGTATAGGGAGTCTAGGGGGATATACGCAGTATTTT
CASSIGSLGGYTQYF
>TRBJ2-7|TRBV7-9|-|-
TGTGCCAGCAGCCCGGACAGCGGGGTTTGGGAGCAGTACTTC
CASSPDSGVWEQYF
>TRBJ2-2|TRBV5-1|-|-
TGCGCCAGCAGCGCGGGTGCGGAGAAAGCCTCGAACACCGGGGAGCTGTTTTTT
CASSAGAEKASNTGELFF
>TRBJ1-1|TRBV7-2|-|-
TGTGCCAGCAGCTTAGGACAGAAGAACACTGAAGCTTTCTTT
CASSLGQKNTEAFF